This T cell receptor (beta chain) was found in a study of blood T cell repertoires in COVID-19. Study-wide background: Either two negative PCRs, clearance, or symptom resolution qualified Cohort 3 donors as recovered. Spain, Italy and the United States supplied samples that represented acute and convalescent COVID-19.

Participants were aged about 18 to 100 years, lived in under 25 US areas, and enrolled virtually. This CDR3 comprises 15 residues. Germline V gene data show CDR1 as SGHTA and CDR2 as FQGTGA. V lost 5 bases to trimming and J lost 1 base, with 12 bases between them. The authors' processing: Nucleated cell counts were estimated from reference gene primer amplification. Measured with immunoSEQ multiplex PCR; TCRdb has only the in-frame clones, and not every one. The V and J calls and clone size come from that table; D and trimming were worked out from the DNA. Of 250,000 to 300,000 clones in the sample, more than 70% were seen once.

The chain combines TRBV7-3 with TRBJ2-1, with a possible D match to TRBD2 (5 bases). Sample: PBMCs or T cells enriched from blood (not recorded which). The receptor was derived from a woman aged 55-70 years in a cohort exposed to, infected with or recovered from COVID-19 (not recorded which). This CDR3 is CASSPDAGSYNEQFF. The CDR3 nucleotides read TGTGCCAGCAGCCCTGACGCGGGTTCCTACAATGAGCAGTTCTTC.